The sample holds many counts of the clone carrying this T cell receptor (beta chain). As yet, its antigen is unknown. The data originate from a study of response to subunit inactivated influenza vaccine. The V and J ends lost 1 base and 7 bases respectively, with 4 bases between them. This CDR3 spans 12 amino acids. CDR1 is KGHDR and CDR2 is SFDVKD in the germline V gene. Study-level findings and limits: With each seasonal influenza vaccination, the authors suggested, few new T cells are recruited.

TCRdb reanalysed the RT-PCR reads using MiXCR and keeps one entry per CDR3 protein. The sample lists around 570,000 distinct CDR3 sequences, approximately 7.7% seen once, with about an eighth in the top ten. This TCR was sampled from a man between 50 and 75 years old who received an inactivated influenza vaccine. The chain couples TRBV24-1 to TRBJ2-1; D is unclear. The source was PBMCs from blood, collected about 24 months after vaccination. DNA for the CDR3: TGTGCCACCAGTGATTTTTGGAATGAGCAGTTCTTC. Translating it yields CATSDFWNEQFF.